This T cell receptor beta chain was recovered during a study of T cell repertoires in Merkel cell carcinoma (dated by TCRdb to the late 2010s). In terms of the full investigation: The study excluded patients who had received intralesional immunotherapy or systemic immune checkpoint blockade before the biopsy. MCPyV-specific clonotypes were first defined by tetramer sorting, cloning and paired TCR sequencing of expanded tumor-infiltrating lymphocytes. To be included, a subject needed both a diagnosis of MCPyV-positive Merkel cell carcinoma and tumor-infiltrating lymphocytes that had been successfully expanded in vitro.

Remarks on this clone: The clone's antigen remains unknown. Qualities for individual bases were not recorded, and no much larger clone is one base off.

Paper-wide results and their limitations: Normal tissue biopsies were not studied.

Study subjects had biopsy-confirmed Merkel cell carcinoma that was MCPyV-positive, and every subject had positive serum antibodies to T-antigen. Genomic DNA was extracted from several adjacent 10-micron frozen tumor sections without any cell sorting or culture. Optimal cutting temperature compound was used to freeze tumor biopsy tissue measuring roughly 5 x 5 x 5 mm. In the frozen biopsy, scout sections stained with hematoxylin and eosin confirmed abundant Merkel cell carcinoma and infiltrating cells. In the germline V gene (reference sequence), CDR1 corresponds to SEHNR and CDR2 to FQNEAQ. CDR3 length: 13 amino acids, cysteine to phenylalanine. CDR3 DNA only is kept here, 39 bases in frame from base 1. V was cut back by 2 bases and J by 8 bases, leaving a gap of 9 bases between them. The immunoSEQ assay was used for TRB CDR3 sequencing and data processing of tumor genomic DNA. TCRdb limited this immuneACCESS table to in-frame rearrangements with V and J called. A share of clones is missing; checked studies link under half to unresolved V genes, and the rest is unexplained. Within this sample are about 15,000 clones, with about four fifths of them counted one time only. Approximately 17% of the sample lies in the top ten.

The specimen sequenced was tumor tissue. This TCR was recovered from an adult with Merkel cell carcinoma. This receptor chain uses TRBV7-9 and TRBJ1-4; there is no confident call for the D gene. The CDR3 has the sequence CASSLILEEKLFF. The DNA reads as follows: TGTGCCAGCAGCTTAATCCTTGAGGAAAAACTGTTTTTT.